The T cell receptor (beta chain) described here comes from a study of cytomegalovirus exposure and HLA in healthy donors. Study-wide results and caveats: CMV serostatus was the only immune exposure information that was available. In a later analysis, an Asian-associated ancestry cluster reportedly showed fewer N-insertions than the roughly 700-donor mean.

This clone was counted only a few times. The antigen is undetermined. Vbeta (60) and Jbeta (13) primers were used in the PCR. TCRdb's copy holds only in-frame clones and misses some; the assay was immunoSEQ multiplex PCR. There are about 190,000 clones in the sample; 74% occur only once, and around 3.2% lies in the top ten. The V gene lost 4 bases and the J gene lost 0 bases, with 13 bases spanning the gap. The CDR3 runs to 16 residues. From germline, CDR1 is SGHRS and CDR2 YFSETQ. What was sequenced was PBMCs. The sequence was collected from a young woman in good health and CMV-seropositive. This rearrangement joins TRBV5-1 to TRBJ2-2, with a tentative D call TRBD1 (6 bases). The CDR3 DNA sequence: TGCGCCAGCAGCCCCATGGCAGGGGCGAACACCGGGGAGCTGTTTTTT. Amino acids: CASSPMAGANTGELFF. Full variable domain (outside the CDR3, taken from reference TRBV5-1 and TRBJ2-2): KAGVTQTPRYLIKTRGQQVTLSCSPISGHRSVSWYQQTPGQGLQFLFEYFSETQRNKGNFPGRFSGRQFSNSRSEMNVSTLELGDSALYLCASSPMAGANTGELFFGEGSRLTVL.